Below are 17 T cell receptor beta chains sequenced from a single sample in a study of blood T cell repertoires in COVID-19. The table came from immunoSEQ multiplex PCR; TCRdb's copy has only in-frame clones and leaves some out. The data show 200,000 to 250,000 clones, with less than 90% seen just once and around 5.5% held by the top ten. The source material was peripheral blood. Receptor source: a woman aged 55 to 70 who had recovered from COVID-19.

With respect to this clone: The junction and the germline gene differ at one end; a read error may be behind it. The rearrangement joins TRBV19 to TRBJ1-4; D gene unclear. This CDR3 comprises 14 residues. Germline V gene lookup returns CDR1 LNHDA and CDR2 SQIVND (reference sequence). The CDR3 sequence: CASSISLTTEKLFF. The CDR3 DNA reads TGTGCCAGTAGTATAAGTCTGACTACTGAAAAACTGTTTTTT. Drawing the rest from reference TRBV19 and TRBJ1-4, the complete variable domain is DGGITQSPKYLFRKEGQNVTLSCEQNLNHDAMYWYRQDPGQGLRLIYYSQIVNDFQKGDIAEGYSVSREKKESFPLTVTSAQKNPTAFYLCASSISLTTEKLFFGSGTQLSVL.

The V call is TRBV5-1, the J call TRBJ2-1; 10 nucleotides align to TRBD2. CDR1 is SGHRS, CDR2 YFSETQ, per germline. V dropped 4 bases and J dropped 10; count of bases not matched to a gene: 14. This CDR3 has 16 residues. In nucleotides, the CDR3 is TGCGCCAGCAGCCCGCCGCTAGCGGGAGAGGTAGGGGAGCAGTTCTTC. Translating it yields CASSPPLAGEVGEQFF. The variable domain in full, with the rest retrieved from reference TRBV5-1 and TRBJ2-1, is KAGVTQTPRYLIKTRGQQVTLSCSPISGHRSVSWYQQTPGQGLQFLFEYFSETQRNKGNFPGRFSGRQFSNSRSEMNVSTLELGDSALYLCASSPPLAGEVGEQFFGPGTRLTVL.

The chain combines TRBV27 with TRBJ1-2; TRBD1 matches at 8 bases. Germline V gene lookup returns CDR1 MNHEY and CDR2 SMNVEV (reference sequence). V dropped 6 bases and J dropped 5; count of bases not matched to a gene: 11. This CDR3 comprises 15 residues. This CDR3 reads CASSTGTGGRYGYTF. CDR3 nucleotides: TGTGCCAGCAGCACCGGGACAGGAGGCAGGTATGGCTACACCTTC.

The genes are TRBV18 and TRBJ2-5; D may be TRBD1 (6 bases). The germline V gene encodes CDR1 KGHSH and CDR2 LQKENI. The CDR3 consists of 16 residues. The ends were cut back, 3 bases at V and 4 bases at J, with 18 bases in the middle. The CDR3 here is CASSPPQGVMGETQYF. In DNA form, the CDR3 reads TGTGCCAGCTCACCCCCACAGGGAGTTATGGGAGAGACCCAGTACTTC.

V is TRBV18 and J is TRBJ1-1; 7 nucleotides line up with TRBD1. The germline gives CDR1 KGHSH, CDR2 LQKENI. Trimming at V came to 4 bases and at J to 10 bases, leaving 9 bases not matched to a gene. This CDR3 is built from 13 residues. The DNA of the CDR3 is TGTGCCAGCTCACAGGACAGGCCCCCGGGAGCTTTCTTT. Residues: CASSQDRPPGAFF.

The V and J genes are TRBV29-1 and TRBJ2-5; 10 bases are shared with TRBD1. Germline lookup yields CDR1 SQVTM and CDR2 ANQGSEA. This CDR3 contains 12 residues. J was trimmed by 4 bases and V by 7 bases; bases with no gene match: 3. The CDR3 bases are TGCAGCGGGGGACAGGGGATAGAGACCCAGTACTTC. Translating gives CSGGQGIETQYF.

The chain has TRBV2 and TRBJ2-2; 13 bases align to TRBD2. Germline V lookup: CDR1 SNHLY, CDR2 FYNNEI. The J segment lost 3 bases and the V segment lost 6 bases, leaving 1 base of the junction unmatched. The CDR3 is 15 amino acids. The CDR3 DNA is TGTGCCAGCAGCGGACTAGCGGGAGACACCGGGGAGCTGTTTTTT. It specifies CASSGLAGDTGELFF.

This chain uses TRBV3-1 (or the pseudogene TRBV3-2) with TRBJ2-7; the D gene is possibly TRBD1 (7 bases). Germline loops: CDR1 LGHDT, CDR2 YNNKEL (reference sequence). V was shortened by 4 bases and J by 5 bases, with 15 bases between the two germline ends. The CDR3 has 14 amino acids. The CDR3 DNA reads as TGTGCCAGCAGCCGTCTTGGAGGGGGCGACGAGCAGTACTTC. This translates into CASSRLGGGDEQYF.

The CDR3 is CASSESGTGANSPLHF. The DNA for the CDR3 is TGTGCCAGCAGTGAAAGTGGGACAGGGGCTAATTCACCCCTCCACTTT. This chain joins TRBV2 and TRBJ1-6, with TRBD1 matching 10 bases. The CDR3 runs to 16 residues. The V gene end was trimmed by 2 bases and the J gene end by 6 bases; junction bases not matched to a gene: 4. Germline CDR1 SNHLY, CDR2 FYNNEI.

The chain uses TRBV3-1 (or the pseudogene TRBV3-2) and TRBJ1-1; 7 bases are shared with TRBD1. V dropped 5 bases and J dropped 0; count of bases not matched to a gene: 3. The CDR3 contains 14 residues. Germline CDR1 reads LGHDT; CDR2 reads YNNKEL (reference sequence). As DNA, the CDR3 is TGTGCCAGCAGCGGGGACAGCCTGAACACTGAAGCTTTCTTT. Residues: CASSGDSLNTEAFF.

The chain has TRBV5-5 and TRBJ2-7, with 8 bases lining up with TRBD1. Germline assignment: CDR1 SGHKS and CDR2 YYEKEE (reference sequence). The CDR3 runs to 14 residues. V was pared by 6 bases and J by 3 bases, with 8 bases of the junction left unmatched. The CDR3, as DNA: TGTGCCAGCACCCCCGACAGGGGTATCTACGAGCAGTACTTC. Its translation is CASTPDRGIYEQYF.

This clone was observed a few times. The rearrangement uses TRBV5-4 and TRBJ2-1; 8 positions agree with TRBD2. Germline trimming cut 4 bases from V and 10 bases from J; bases unmatched to any gene: 7. The germline V gene encodes CDR1 SGHNT and CDR2 YYREEE (reference sequence). The CDR3 has 13 amino acids. For the CDR3, the DNA is TGTGCCAGCAGCCAAGGGCCTAGCGGGGAGCAGTTCTTC. It translates to CASSQGPSGEQFF.

This chain joins TRBV30 and TRBJ2-1, with 12 bases that match TRBD2. The length of the CDR3 is 18 residues. The V gene's germline CDR1 is GTSNPN and CDR2 SVGIG (reference sequence). V lost 2 bases and J lost 4; bases outside the gene matches: 12. The CDR3 nucleotides read TGTGCCTGGAGTATCACCACCTGGACTAGCGGGGAGTACAATGAGCAGTTCTTC. It translates to CAWSITTWTSGEYNEQFF.

The chain links TRBV6-5 to TRBJ2-2; D is unclear. Germline V gives CDR1 MNHEY, CDR2 SVGAGI. V gave up 6 bases and J gave up 3 bases, with 11 bases separating them. This CDR3 spans 14 amino acids. The CDR3: CASRSRQYTGELFF. CDR3 DNA: TGTGCCAGCAGATCTCGCCAGTACACCGGGGAGCTGTTTTTT.

The rearrangement uses TRBV5-1 and TRBJ1-1, with 7 bases lining up with TRBD1. Germline-derived CDR1 and CDR2 are SGHRS and YFSETQ. This CDR3 has 15 amino acids. V was clipped by 0 bases and J by 4 bases; unmatched bases: 6. For the CDR3, the DNA is TGCGCCAGCAGCTTGGCCACAGGGGAGAGCACTGAAGCTTTCTTT. Its translation is CASSLATGESTEAFF.

The chain carries TRBV2 and TRBJ2-7; a possible D gene is TRBD1 (5 bases). Germline loops: CDR1 SNHLY, CDR2 FYNNEI. The V gene lost 1 base and the J gene lost 4 bases, with 8 bases spanning the gap. This CDR3 comprises 13 residues. The CDR3 spells CASSEDTGYEQYF. The CDR3 nucleotides are TGTGCCAGCAGTGAAGACACAGGATACGAGCAGTACTTC.

This clone showed up just once. This sequence joins TRBV6-5 and TRBJ2-2, with D unclear. The CDR3 spans 12 residues. V lost 8 bases to trimming and J lost 4 bases, with 8 bases between them. Germline V gene lookup returns CDR1 MNHEY and CDR2 SVGAGI. This CDR3 is CASGGPTGELFF. CDR3 sequence (DNA): TGTGCCAGCGGCGGCCCCACCGGGGAGCTGTTTTTT.